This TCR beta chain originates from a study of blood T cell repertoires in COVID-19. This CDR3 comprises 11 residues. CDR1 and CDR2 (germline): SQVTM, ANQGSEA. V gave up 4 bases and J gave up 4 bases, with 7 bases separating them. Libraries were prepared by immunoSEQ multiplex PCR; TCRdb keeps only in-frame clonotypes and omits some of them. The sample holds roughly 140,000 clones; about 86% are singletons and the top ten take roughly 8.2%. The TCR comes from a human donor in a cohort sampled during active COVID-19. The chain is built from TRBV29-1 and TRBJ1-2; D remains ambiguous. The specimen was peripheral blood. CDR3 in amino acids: CSVGGSYGYTF. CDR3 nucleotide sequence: TGCAGCGTTGGAGGTTCCTATGGCTACACCTTC.